The 5 T cell receptor beta chains presented below share a single source sample, sequenced in a study of T-cell memory formation after mild COVID-19 listed by TCRdb under 2021. Libraries were made using 5' RACE. The sample was run on an Illumina NovaSeq 6000. Using fastp trimming at Q25 and MiXCR clonotype assembly, TCRdb reanalyzed the public sequencing data and kept in-frame beta chains. For every CDR3 protein sequence, its rows merge into one entry that carries the most common genes and DNA. This sample has about 100,000 distinct CDR3 sequences in its table, and 18% of those were observed once. Of the sample, roughly 5.5% falls within the top ten clones. The sequencing sample was made of PBMCs or a T cell subset sorted from them (not recorded which). These receptors were taken from a man in his late teens or twenties who had mild COVID-19 (a few samples of this study predate the infection). The sample titles of this study are shuffled in the database, so cell type and time point are left out; the donor was told from shared clones.

This rearrangement joins TRBV5-1 to TRBJ2-2; 11 bases align to TRBD2. CDR1 is SGHRS, CDR2 YFSETQ, per germline. With 0 bases clipped from V and 0 bases from J, the junction kept 4 bases outside the gene matches. CDR3 length equals 18 residues. CDR3 DNA: TGCGCCAGCAGCTTGGACCTAGCGGGGGGCGCGAACACCGGGGAGCTGTTTTTT. Its protein product is CASSLDLAGGANTGELFF.

This clonotype was counted ten times or more. The chain recombines TRBV18 with TRBJ2-5, with D uncertain. V lost 3 bases and J lost 1, with 9 bases in between. Germline lookup yields CDR1 KGHSH and CDR2 LQKENI. The length of the CDR3 is 14 residues. In DNA, the CDR3 is TGTGCCAGCTCACCCCTCTCCGGCCAAGAGACCCAGTACTTC. It encodes CASSPLSGQETQYF.

V usage is TRBV7-9 and J usage is TRBJ1-3, with D unresolved. Germline-derived CDR1 and CDR2 are SEHNR and FQNEAQ (reference sequence). This CDR3 has 13 amino acids. The V gene lost 3 bases and the J gene lost 4 bases, with 7 bases spanning the gap. The CDR3 spells CASSFTGGNTIYF. CDR3 coding DNA: TGTGCCAGCAGCTTTACGGGGGGAAACACCATATATTTT.

The rearrangement joins TRBV20-1 to TRBJ2-1; TRBD2 matches at 7 bases. Germline V gene sequence: CDR1 DFQATT, CDR2 SNEGSKA (reference sequence). After removal of 6 bases from V and 0 bases from J, the junction contained 5 bases not matched to a gene. The CDR3 consists of 14 residues. The DNA of the CDR3 is TGCAGTGCCCTGTGGGGGGGCTCCTACAATGAGCAGTTCTTC. The encoded protein is CSALWGGSYNEQFF.

The gene calls are TRBV6-2 or TRBV6-3 and TRBJ2-7; D might be TRBD1 (5 bases). The CDR3 covers 13 residues. V lost 5 bases and J lost 5, with 13 bases in between. Germline lookup yields CDR1 MNHEY and CDR2 SVGEGT. Here the CDR3 reads CASSHQGTHEQYV. DNA of the CDR3: TGTGCCAGCAGTCATCAGGGTACCCACGAGCAGTACGTC.